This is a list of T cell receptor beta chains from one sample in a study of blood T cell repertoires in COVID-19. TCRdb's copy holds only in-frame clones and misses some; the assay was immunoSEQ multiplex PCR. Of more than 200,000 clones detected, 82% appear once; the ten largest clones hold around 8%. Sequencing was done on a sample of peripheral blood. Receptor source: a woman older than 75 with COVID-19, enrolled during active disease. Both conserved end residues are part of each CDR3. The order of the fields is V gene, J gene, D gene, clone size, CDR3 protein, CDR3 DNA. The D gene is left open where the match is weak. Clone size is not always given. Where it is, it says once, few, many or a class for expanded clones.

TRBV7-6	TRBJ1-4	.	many	CASSLPGTLEKLFF	TGTGCCAGCAGCTTACCAGGGACTCTTGAAAAACTGTTTTTT
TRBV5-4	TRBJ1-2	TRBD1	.	CASSPDPGGQGNGYTF	TGTGCCAGCAGCCCGGACCCAGGCGGACAGGGCAATGGCTACACCTTC
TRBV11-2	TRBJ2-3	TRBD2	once	CASSERLAGGPDTQYF	TGTGCCAGCAGCGAGAGACTAGCGGGAGGTCCGGATACGCAGTATTTT
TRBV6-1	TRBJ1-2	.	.	CASSEDGEGLYGYTF	TGTGCCAGCAGTGAAGATGGGGAGGGACTCTATGGCTACACCTTC
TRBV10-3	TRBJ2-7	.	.	CAISARDSLPSEQYF	TGTGCCATCAGCGCTCGGGACTCCTTACCGAGCGAGCAGTACTTC
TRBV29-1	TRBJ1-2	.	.	CSVGVGGQIYGYTF	TGCAGCGTTGGGGTGGGTGGACAGATCTATGGCTACACCTTC
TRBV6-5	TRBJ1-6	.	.	CASSYEVSDSPLHF	TGTGCCAGCAGTTACGAGGTTTCGGATTCACCCCTCCACTTT
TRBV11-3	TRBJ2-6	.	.	CASSPRQPGANVLTF	TGTGCCAGCAGCCCAAGACAGCCCGGGGCCAACGTCCTGACTTTC
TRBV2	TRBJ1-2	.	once	CASSVMQGRDGYTF	TGTGCCAGCAGCGTAATGCAGGGTAGGGATGGCTACACCTTC
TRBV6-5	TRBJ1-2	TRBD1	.	CASSGTALMNGYTF	TGTGCCAGCAGCGGGACAGCGCTGATGAATGGCTACACCTTC
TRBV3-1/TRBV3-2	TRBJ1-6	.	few	CASSLLRISNSPLHF	TGTGCCAGCAGCCTACTCAGGATATCTAATTCACCCCTCCACTTT
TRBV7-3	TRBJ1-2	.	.	CASSPGGGSYGYTF	TGTGCCAGCAGCCCAGGCGGAGGGAGTTATGGCTACACCTTC
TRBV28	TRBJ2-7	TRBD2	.	CASSSSLAGGLSYEQYF	TGTGCCAGCAGTTCTTCACTGGCGGGAGGGCTCTCCTACGAGCAGTACTTC
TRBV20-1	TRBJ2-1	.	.	CSGSANEQFF	TGCAGTGGAAGCGCCAATGAGCAGTTCTTC
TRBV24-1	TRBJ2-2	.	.	CATSDSRGTTGELFF	TGTGCCACCAGTGATTCCAGGGGTACCACCGGGGAGCTGTTTTTT
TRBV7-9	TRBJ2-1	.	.	CASSSGDNEQFF	TGTGCCAGCAGCTCAGGGGACAATGAGCAGTTCTTC
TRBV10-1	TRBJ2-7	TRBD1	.	CANRQGSYEQYF	TGCGCCAATAGACAGGGCTCCTACGAGCAGTACTTC
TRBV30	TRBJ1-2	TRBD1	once	CAWSGQGAENYGYTF	TGTGCCTGGAGTGGTCAGGGGGCAGAAAACTATGGCTACACCTTC
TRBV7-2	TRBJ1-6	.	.	CASTQKNSPLHF	TGTGCCAGCACCCAGAAGAATTCACCCCTCCACTTT
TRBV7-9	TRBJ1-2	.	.	CASSPARDYGYTF	TGTGCCAGCAGCCCCGCCCGGGACTATGGCTACACCTTC
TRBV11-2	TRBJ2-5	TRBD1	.	CASSRDRGNQETQYF	TGTGCCAGCAGCCGGGACAGGGGGAACCAAGAGACCCAGTACTTC
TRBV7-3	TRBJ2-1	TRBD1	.	CASSWDRVTNEQFF	TGTGCCAGCAGCTGGGACAGGGTGACGAATGAGCAGTTCTTC
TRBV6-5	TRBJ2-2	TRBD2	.	CASSYVSSGSGELFF	TGTGCCAGCAGTTACGTGTCTAGCGGGTCCGGGGAGCTGTTTTTT
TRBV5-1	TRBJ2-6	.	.	CASSNTGPGANVLTF	TGCGCCAGCAGCAACACAGGGCCTGGGGCCAACGTCCTGACTTTC
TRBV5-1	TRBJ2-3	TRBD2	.	CASSGLALGNTDTQYF	TGCGCCAGCAGCGGACTAGCCCTAGGCAACACAGATACGCAGTATTTT
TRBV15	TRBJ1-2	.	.	CATSRDPSNYGYTF	TGTGCCACCAGCAGAGACCCCTCCAACTATGGCTACACCTTC
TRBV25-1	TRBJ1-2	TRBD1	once	CASRPGQGGYTF	TGTGCCAGCAGACCGGGACAGGGTGGCTACACCTTC
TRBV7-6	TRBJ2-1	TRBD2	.	CASSLKGSSGGYNEQFF	TGTGCCAGCAGCTTAAAAGGATCCAGCGGGGGGTACAATGAGCAGTTCTTC
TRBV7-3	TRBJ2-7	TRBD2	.	CASSFTLAGGDEQYF	TGTGCCAGCAGCTTTACACTAGCGGGAGGGGACGAGCAGTACTTC
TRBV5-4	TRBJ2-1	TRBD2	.	CASSLEKRGGYNEQFF	TGTGCCAGCAGCTTGGAAAAGCGGGGGGGCTACAATGAGCAGTTCTTC
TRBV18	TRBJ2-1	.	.	CASSPNFNGGDEQFF	TGTGCCAGCTCACCCAACTTTAACGGGGGAGATGAGCAGTTCTTC
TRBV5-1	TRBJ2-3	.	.	CASSFGLPIRDTQYF	TGCGCCAGCAGCTTCGGACTACCGATCAGAGATACGCAGTATTTT
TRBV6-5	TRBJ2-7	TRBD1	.	CASSSGSGQPYEQYF	TGTGCCAGCAGTTCAGGGTCGGGACAGCCCTACGAGCAGTACTTC
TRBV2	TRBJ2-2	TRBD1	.	CASKPQGAGELFF	TGTGCCAGCAAACCTCAGGGGGCCGGGGAGCTGTTTTTT
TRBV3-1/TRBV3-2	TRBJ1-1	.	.	CASSQVPDRMNTEAFF	TGTGCCAGCAGCCAAGTCCCCGACAGGATGAACACTGAAGCTTTCTTT
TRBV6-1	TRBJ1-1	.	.	CASSEGGRNTEAFF	TGTGCCAGCAGTGAAGGGGGCCGGAACACTGAAGCTTTCTTT
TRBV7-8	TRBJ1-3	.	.	CASSLSWGVGNTIYF	TGTGCCAGCAGCTTATCGTGGGGAGTTGGAAACACCATATATTTT
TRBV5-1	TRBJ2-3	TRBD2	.	CASSPRLAISTDTQYF	TGCGCCAGCAGCCCAAGACTAGCGATCAGCACAGATACGCAGTATTTT
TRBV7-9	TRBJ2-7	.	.	CASSHLSGYEQYF	TGTGCCAGCAGCCACCTTAGTGGCTACGAGCAGTACTTC
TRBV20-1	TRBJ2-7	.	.	CSASTVYEQYF	TGCAGTGCTTCGACAGTCTACGAGCAGTACTTC
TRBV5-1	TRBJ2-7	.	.	CASSLGGSGEIYEQYF	TGCGCTAGCAGCTTAGGTGGGTCTGGGGAGATCTACGAGCAGTACTTC
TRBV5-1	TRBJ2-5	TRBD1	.	CASSSTGGMLETQYF	TGCGCCAGCAGCTCCACAGGGGGGATGTTGGAGACCCAGTACTTC
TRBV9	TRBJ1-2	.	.	CASSVAVYGYTF	TGTGCCAGCAGCGTAGCTGTGTATGGCTACACCTTC
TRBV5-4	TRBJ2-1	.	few	CASSRTGSSYNEQFF	TGTGCCAGCAGCAGAACAGGGAGCTCCTACAATGAGCAGTTCTTC
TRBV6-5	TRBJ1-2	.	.	CASRSDTTNYGYTF	TGTGCCAGCAGGTCGGACACAACTAACTATGGCTACACCTTC
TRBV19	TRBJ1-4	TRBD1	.	CASSTLTGWTEKLFF	TGTGCCAGTAGTACCCTGACAGGGTGGACAGAAAAACTGTTTTTT
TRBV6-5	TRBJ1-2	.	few	CASTIQGTYGYTF	TGTGCCAGCACTATACAGGGAACCTATGGCTACACCTTC
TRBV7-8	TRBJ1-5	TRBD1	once	CASSLEGATSNQPQHF	TGTGCCAGCAGCCTAGAGGGGGCTACTAGCAATCAGCCCCAGCATTTT
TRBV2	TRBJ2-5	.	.	CASSSQQGSETQYF	TGTGCCAGCAGCAGCCAACAGGGATCAGAGACCCAGTACTTC
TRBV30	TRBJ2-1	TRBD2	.	CAWASGSWGEQFF	TGTGCCTGGGCTAGCGGGAGCTGGGGTGAGCAGTTCTTC
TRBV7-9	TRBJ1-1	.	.	CASSYPGGRNTEAFF	TGTGCCAGCAGTTATCCCGGAGGAAGGAACACTGAAGCTTTCTTT
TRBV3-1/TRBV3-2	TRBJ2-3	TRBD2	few	CASSPRRASGMGTDTQYF	TGTGCCAGCAGCCCGAGAAGGGCTAGCGGGATGGGGACAGATACGCAGTATTTT
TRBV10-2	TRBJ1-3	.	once	CASSERLGYTIYF	TGCGCCAGCAGTGAGAGGCTCGGGTACACCATATATTTT
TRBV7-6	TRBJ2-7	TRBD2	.	CASSLSGGTSYEQYF	TGTGCCAGCAGCCTTAGCGGGGGGACCTCCTACGAGCAGTACTTC
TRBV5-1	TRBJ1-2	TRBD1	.	CASSLDSGQGLLYTF	TGCGCCAGCAGCTTGGATTCGGGACAGGGTTTACTCTACACCTTC
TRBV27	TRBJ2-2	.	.	CASSPRQTGELFF	TGTGCCAGCAGTCCACGACAAACCGGGGAGCTGTTTTTT
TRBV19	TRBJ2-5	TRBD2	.	CASSILRERETQYF	TGTGCCAGTAGTATACTGCGGGAGCGAGAGACCCAGTACTTC
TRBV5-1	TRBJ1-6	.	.	CASSSRTGNSPLHF	TGCGCCAGCAGCTCCCGGACGGGAAATTCACCCCTCCACTTT